The text below deals with one TCR beta chain. The sample belongs to a study of T cell responses to AZD1222 COVID-19 vaccine. The CDR3 consists of 13 residues. V lost 6 bases to trimming and J lost 3 bases; unmatched junction nucleotides: 6. The V gene's germline CDR1 is SQVTM and CDR2 ANQGSEA. The protocol was immunoSEQ multiplex PCR, while the TCRdb copy is restricted to in-frame clones and leaves out a portion. The repertoire has approximately 35,000 clones, about 86% of them found once; the top ten carry less than 7%. This chain links TRBV29-1 with TRBJ1-2; 8 bases are a match to TRBD1. This specimen consisted of peripheral blood, obtained on day 0 of AZD1222 vaccination. The TCR sequence derives from an adult in good health. The CDR3 DNA is TGCAGCGTCCCACACAGGGGGGACTATGGCTACACCTTC. This sequence encodes CSVPHRGDYGYTF.